One sample yielded the 20 T cell receptor beta chains listed below, sequenced in a study of response to subunit inactivated influenza vaccine. In TCRdb, the RT-PCR reads were re-called with MiXCR into one record per CDR3 protein. The sample holds roughly 760,000 distinct CDR3 sequences, roughly 20% seen once. The sequenced sample was PBMCs from blood, obtained roughly 5 days after vaccination. The receptor set was obtained from a man over 45 who received an inactivated influenza vaccine.

The rearrangement joins TRBV7-2 to TRBJ2-1; 8 bases map to TRBD2. Germline loops: CDR1 SGHTA, CDR2 FQGNSA. This CDR3 contains 15 residues. J was trimmed by 9 bases and V by 1 base; bases with no gene match: 8. The CDR3 bases are TGTGCCAGCAGCTTAGTCGTCGGGAGGGCCCGTGAGCAGTTCTTC. This gives the protein CASSLVVGRAREQFF.

There are a few counts of this clonotype. The V gene is TRBV3-1, the J gene TRBJ1-1; D ambiguous. Looked up from germline, CDR1 is LGHDT and CDR2 is YNNKEL (reference sequence). V was shortened by 7 bases and J by 0 bases, with 12 bases between the two germline ends. The length of the CDR3 is 14 residues. DNA for the CDR3: TGTGCCAGCAAACGAGGTGCCGTGAACACTGAAGCTTTCTTT. Translation: CASKRGAVNTEAFF.

There are many counts of this clonotype. J is TRBJ2-4 and V is TRBV7-2, with 9 bases that match TRBD1. The V gene end was trimmed by 5 bases and the J gene end by 7 bases; junction bases not matched to a gene: 3. Germline CDR1 and CDR2: SGHTA and FQGNSA. The CDR3 has 13 residues. The CDR3 loop is CASSTGQGNIQYF. CDR3 in DNA: TGTGCCAGCAGCACGGGACAGGGTAACATTCAGTACTTC.

This clonotype was counted between two and nine times. The chain is built from TRBV6-5 and TRBJ2-3, with a tentative D call TRBD2 (6 bases). This CDR3 is built from 15 residues. Per germline, CDR1 MNHEY and CDR2 SVGAGI. Trimming took 1 base from V and 4 from J, leaving 12 bases between them. CDR3 coding DNA: TGTGCCAGCAGTTACTGGGCTAGCGTGTCAGATACGCAGTATTTT. Its protein is CASSYWASVSDTQYF.

This clonotype was counted a few times. The chain combines TRBV18 with TRBJ2-5; no clear D. This CDR3 spans 12 amino acids. Trimming pared 6 bases from V and 4 bases from J, leaving 9 bases between. Looked up from germline, CDR1 is KGHSH and CDR2 is LQKENI. DNA for the CDR3: TGTGCCAGCTCGCCTCCCCTAGAGACCCAGTACTTC. Translation gives CASSPPLETQYF.

The genes are TRBV7-2 and TRBJ2-3, with 9 bases aligning to TRBD2. This CDR3 spans 15 amino acids. The trim removed 5 bases at V and 10 bases at J, leaving 13 bases unmatched. Germline V gene lookup returns CDR1 SGHTA and CDR2 FQGNSA. This chain's CDR3 is CASSGSGGSSFAQYF. Here the CDR3 DNA reads TGTGCCAGCAGCGGCAGCGGGGGGAGTTCATTCGCGCAGTATTTT.

This chain connects TRBV7-9 to TRBJ2-5, with D maybe TRBD2 (5 bases). CDR1 is SEHNR and CDR2 is FQNEAQ in the germline V gene (reference sequence). Trimming shortened V by 7 bases and J by 7 bases, and 16 bases separated the two germline ends. The CDR3 has 13 amino acids. CDR3 amino acids: CASTVSEVLTQYF. Here the CDR3 DNA reads TGTGCCAGCACCGTTAGCGAGGTTCTGACCCAGTACTTC. Using reference TRBV7-9 and TRBJ2-5 for the parts outside the CDR3, the full variable domain is DTGVSQNPRHKITKRGQNVTFRCDPISEHNRLYWYRQTLGQGPEFLTYFQNEAQLEKSRLLSDRFSAERPKGSFSTLEIQRTEQGDSAMYLCASTVSEVLTQYFGPGTRLLVL.

This clonotype has more than one count but fewer than ten. V gene TRBV6-1 combines with J gene TRBJ1-2; TRBD1 aligns across 10 bases. This CDR3 is built from 16 residues. V shed 8 bases, J shed 2 bases, and the junction held 11 bases outside the gene matches. Germline-derived CDR1 and CDR2 are MNHNS and SASEGT. CDR3 in amino acids: CASPGDRGELNYGYTF. In DNA form, the CDR3 reads TGTGCCAGCCCGGGGGACAGGGGAGAACTGAACTATGGCTACACCTTC.

The gene calls are TRBV12-3 or TRBV12-4 and TRBJ2-5, with 8 bases lining up with TRBD1. The CDR3 extends over 14 amino acids. Trimming at V came to 7 bases and at J to 2 bases, leaving 6 bases not matched to a gene. In nucleotides, the CDR3 is TGTGCCAGCACTACAAGGACAGGGCAAGAGACCCAGTACTTC. Translated: CASTTRTGQETQYF.

This clonotype appeared many times. One end of the junction fails to match germline, which may point to a read error. In DNA form, the CDR3 reads TGTGCCAGCAGCTTAGGTCAGGGGAGGGTCTACGAGCAGTACTTC. It codes for CASSLGQGRVYEQYF. The chain is built from TRBV12-3 or TRBV12-4 and TRBJ2-7; D possibly corresponds to TRBD2 (7 bases). The CDR3 is 15 amino acids.

There are a few counts of this clonotype. V is TRBV5-1 and J is TRBJ2-1; 7 nucleotides align to TRBD2. CDR1 is SGHRS, CDR2 YFSETQ, per germline. The CDR3 length is 12 residues. The V and J ends lost 4 bases and 9 bases, in that order; junction bases with no gene match: 4. This CDR3 reads CASSIGEGEQFF. In nucleotides, the CDR3 is TGCGCCAGCAGCATAGGGGAGGGTGAGCAGTTCTTC.

The chain recombines TRBV12-3 or TRBV12-4 with TRBJ1-3; TRBD1 might be the D (5 bases). V was pared by 6 bases and J by 1 base, with 10 bases between. This CDR3 is 14 amino acids long. The CDR3 region is CASRNQGSGNTIYF. CDR3 bases: TGTGCCAGCAGGAACCAGGGATCTGGAAACACCATATATTTT.

This clonotype was recorded at least ten times. The chain is built from TRBV6-5 and TRBJ2-7, with D tentatively TRBD1 (5 bases). CDR1 and CDR2 from the germline V gene are MNHEY and SVGAGI. V was shortened by 0 bases and J by 6 bases, with 18 bases between the two germline ends. The CDR3 is made up of 16 amino acids. CDR3: CASSYSKFDSLGEQYF. In nucleotides, the CDR3 is TGTGCCAGCAGTTACTCGAAGTTCGACAGTCTGGGCGAGCAGTACTTC.

This clonotype occurred a few times. The CDR3 sequence: CSARDGWGGAETQYF. The CDR3 coding sequence is TGCAGTGCTAGAGATGGCTGGGGGGGAGCAGAGACCCAGTACTTC. The chain combines TRBV20-1 with TRBJ2-5; 7 bases line up with TRBD2. Germline lookup yields CDR1 DFQATT and CDR2 SNEGSKA (reference sequence). V trimming: 0 bases; J trimming: 4 bases; junction bases outside the gene matches: 8. This CDR3 is built from 15 residues.

This chain joins TRBV6-1 and TRBJ1-5, with 9 bases matching TRBD1. With V trimmed by 6 bases and J by 5 bases, 8 bases remained unmatched. The CDR3 sequence is 15 residues long. CDR1 MNHNS and CDR2 SASEGT come from the germline V gene. The CDR3 region is CASSPDRGLYQPQHF. As DNA, the CDR3 is TGTGCCAGCAGCCCGGACAGGGGACTTTATCAGCCCCAGCATTTT.

This clonotype was found a few times. The rearrangement links TRBV10-3 to TRBJ1-2; D ambiguous. The germline V gene encodes CDR1 ENHRY and CDR2 SYGVKD. CDR3 length equals 14 residues. V lost 3 bases and J 4 bases, leaving 12 bases between the germline ends. CDR3 residues: CAISEEQSLYGYTF. The DNA for the CDR3 is TGTGCCATCAGTGAAGAACAGTCGCTCTATGGCTACACCTTC.

This clonotype came up a few times. The gene calls are TRBV6-2 or TRBV6-3 and TRBJ1-1, with D possibly matching TRBD1 (5 bases). This CDR3 region has 12 residues. V was shortened by 2 bases and J by 7 bases, with 8 bases between the two germline ends. Germline CDR1 and CDR2: MNHEY and SVGEGT. CDR3 bases: TGTGCCAGCAGTTACCCGACAGTTGAAGCTTTCTTT. Translated: CASSYPTVEAFF.

There are a few counts of this clonotype. This rearrangement joins TRBV5-1 to TRBJ2-3; D might be TRBD2 (5 bases). Germline V gene data show CDR1 as SGHRS and CDR2 as YFSETQ. This CDR3 has 19 residues. V was shortened by 1 base and J by 0 bases, with 21 bases between the two germline ends. The CDR3 spells CASSLHWGAGRTSTDTQYF. CDR3 nucleotide sequence: TGCGCCAGCAGCTTGCATTGGGGAGCAGGCCGGACTAGCACAGATACGCAGTATTTT. The complete variable domain, with remaining parts taken from reference TRBV5-1 and TRBJ2-3, reads KAGVTQTPRYLIKTRGQQVTLSCSPISGHRSVSWYQQTPGQGLQFLFEYFSETQRNKGNFPGRFSGRQFSNSRSEMNVSTLELGDSALYLCASSLHWGAGRTSTDTQYFGPGTRLTVL.

The chain's CDR3 is CASSSGQYASTDTQYF. The CDR3 DNA is TGTGCCAGCAGCAGCGGACAGTACGCTAGCACAGATACGCAGTATTTT. The V gene is TRBV21-1, the J gene TRBJ2-3; the table gives TRBD1 as D, unverified against the DNA. TRBV21-1 is a recognized pseudogene. The CDR3 spans 16 residues.

This clonotype occurred a few times. The V and J genes are TRBV12-3 or TRBV12-4 and TRBJ2-1; possibly TRBD1 for D (5 bases). V was cut by 1 base and J by 0 bases, with 10 bases left in between. This CDR3 has 16 amino acids. In DNA, the CDR3 is TGTGCCAGCAGTTTAGGGACACTTGACTCCTACAATGAGCAGTTCTTC. It specifies CASSLGTLDSYNEQFF.